A single sample gave rise to the 3 T cell receptor beta chains below, sequenced in a study of metastatic and nonmetastatic thyroid tumors. From the PCR reads, TCRdb re-called clones with MiXCR. The sample yields 40,000 or so clones, roughly 26% seen once. Patients were all untreated before their thyroid surgery. The sequenced material came from blood. Receptors were obtained from a female donor with papillary thyroid cancer or a benign thyroid nodule (not recorded which). Some clones in this sample may be carry-over from other donors' samples.

This clone was picked up many times. The chain is built from TRBV2 and TRBJ2-3, with D maybe TRBD2 (6 bases). Germline CDR1 SNHLY, CDR2 FYNNEI. The V gene lost 5 bases and the J gene lost 5 bases, with 14 bases spanning the gap. The CDR3 extends over 14 amino acids. CDR3 in DNA: TGTGCCAGCAGTTCGCGGGGAATGGGAGATACGCAGTATTTT. Its protein product is CASSSRGMGDTQYF.

In its sample, this clone was seen many times. This rearrangement joins TRBV3-1 to TRBJ1-3; D may be TRBD1 (6 bases). Trimming removed 5 bases at V and 0 bases at J, with 11 bases between. CDR1 is LGHDT and CDR2 is YNNKEL in the germline V gene (reference sequence). This CDR3 has 15 amino acids. The CDR3 sequence is CASSSTGSSGNTIYF. The CDR3 region has the DNA TGTGCCAGCAGCTCGACAGGTAGCTCTGGAAACACCATATATTTT.

J is TRBJ2-7 and V is TRBV11-3; no firm D call. In germline, CDR1 is SGHNT, CDR2 YENEEA. The CDR3 totals 13 residues. With 2 bases removed from V and 7 bases from J, the gap between germline ends came to 12 bases. The chain's CDR3 is CASSLWQYAEQYF. In nucleotides, the CDR3 is TGTGCCAGCAGCTTATGGCAGTATGCAGAGCAGTACTTC.